A selection of T cell receptor beta chains follows, all from one sample in a study of blood T cells in healthy people across ages. TCRdb used MiXCR to reprocess the 5' RACE reads, holding one entry per CDR3 protein. The sample has over 600,000 distinct CDR3 sequences, 40% to 50% seen once. Source material: blood. The receptors were gathered from a man older than 75 in good health. CDR3s include the opening cysteine and the closing phenylalanine or tryptophan. A D gene is named only where the DNA matches it firmly. Clone size appears in some rows only: once, few, many, or a class for an expanded clone.

.	14	TRBV7-2	TRBJ2-1	few	TGTGCCAGCAGCTATTCCGAGGTCTACAATGAGCAGTTCTTC	CASSYSEVYNEQFF
.	14	TRBV28	TRBJ1-6	many	TGTGCCAGCAGTTTGCGGCATACCGGTTCACCCCTCCACTTT	CASSLRHTGSPLHF
.	12	TRBV6-2/TRBV6-3	TRBJ2-1	many	TGTGCCAGCAGTTATGGGGGCGATGAGCAGTTCTTC	CASSYGGDEQFF
TRBD1	14	TRBV6-4	TRBJ1-2	few	TGTGCCAGCAGACCCGGGACAGCAAACTATGGCTACACCTTC	CASRPGTANYGYTF
TRBD2	13	TRBV7-9	TRBJ2-3	.	TGTACCAGCGGGGGACTAGCGGGCGATACGCAGTATTTT	CTSGGLAGDTQYF
TRBD2	17	TRBV20-1	TRBJ2-7	.	TGCAGTGCCAGGGGGACTAGCGGGGGGCCACAGTCCTACGAGCAGTACTTC	CSARGTSGGPQSYEQYF
.	15	TRBV5-5	TRBJ1-5	.	TGTGCCAGCAGCTTGGGACCCCGGGGGCATCAGCCCCAGCATTTT	CASSLGPRGHQPQHF
.	13	TRBV20-1	TRBJ2-7	.	TGCAGTGCACCCTCGGCGGGACACTACGAGCAGTACTTC	CSAPSAGHYEQYF
TRBD1	14	TRBV20-1	TRBJ2-1	.	TGCAGTGATTCCCGGGACAGGGGGTATAATGAGCAGTTCTTC	CSDSRDRGYNEQFF
TRBD1	17	TRBV12-3/TRBV12-4	TRBJ1-2	.	TGTGCCAGCAGCCCTAACTGGGGACAGGACAGAATGCATGGCTACACCTTC	CASSPNWGQDRMHGYTF
TRBD1	15	TRBV12-3/TRBV12-4	TRBJ2-1	.	TGTGCCAGCAGCACCGGGACAGGTGCAGTAAATGAGCAGTTCTTC	CASSTGTGAVNEQFF
.	17	TRBV7-9	TRBJ2-5	few	TGTGCCAGCAGCTTTTCACTGGCGTCTAGTGTCCAAGAGACCCAGTACTTC	CASSFSLASSVQETQYF
TRBD1	15	TRBV5-6	TRBJ1-3	.	TGTGCCAGCAGCGCAGGGGGCCTCTCTGGAAACACCATATATTTT	CASSAGGLSGNTIYF
.	12	TRBV28	TRBJ1-3	.	TGTGCCAGCAGTCGCCAGCGGAACACCATATATTTT	CASSRQRNTIYF
TRBD2	17	TRBV20-1	TRBJ2-1	few	TGCAGTGCTAGGCTATCGGGACTAGCGTCAACCTACAATGAGCAGTTCTTC	CSARLSGLASTYNEQFF
.	17	TRBV7-9	TRBJ2-1	.	TGTGCCAGCAGGATGACCGGGCTTAACCACCCCTACAATGAGCAGTTCTTC	CASRMTGLNHPYNEQFF
TRBD2	15	TRBV6-2/TRBV6-3	TRBJ2-1	.	TGTGCCAGCACTAAAGGGACTAGTAAGACAGATGAGCAGTTCTTC	CASTKGTSKTDEQFF
TRBD1	17	TRBV6-6	TRBJ1-1	.	TGTGCCAGCAGGTCTACTGACAGGGGGATCGGGAACACTGAAGCTTTCTTT	CASRSTDRGIGNTEAFF
.	17	TRBV2	TRBJ1-2	.	TGTGCCAGCACCCACCAAGGTGCTGAGGGCCGCTACCGGGGCTACACCTTC	CASTHQGAEGRYRGYTF
TRBD1	14	TRBV7-7	TRBJ2-7	.	TGTGCCAGCAGCGTAGACAGGGATTCAGACGAGCAGTACTTC	CASSVDRDSDEQYF
TRBD2	16	TRBV3-1	TRBJ2-5	few	TGTGCCAGCAGCTTGATGGGGGGGGGTTTGGGGGAGACCCAGTACTTC	CASSLMGGGLGETQYF
TRBD1	13	TRBV6-5	TRBJ2-7	.	TGTGCCAGCAGTCAGGGGACAGCCTACGAGCAGTACTTC	CASSQGTAYEQYF
.	13	TRBV29-1	TRBJ2-7	many	TGCAGCGTTATGACCCACCCCGTCCGCGAGCAGTACTTC	CSVMTHPVREQYF
.	16	TRBV6-5	TRBJ2-5	.	TGTGCCAGCTGTTCCGGAAGGCCGCGGTCCTACAATGAGCAGTACTTC	CASCSGRPRSYNEQYF
.	15	TRBV14	TRBJ1-1	.	TGTGCCAGCAGCCAAGAGAGGGTGCGAAGGACTGAAGCTTTCTTT	CASSQERVRRTEAFF
.	15	TRBV3-1	TRBJ2-5	few	TGTGCCAGCAGCCAAGATCTGCCGGGCAGTGAGACCCAGTACTTC	CASSQDLPGSETQYF
TRBD2	16	TRBV7-8	TRBJ2-5	few	TGTGCCAGCAGCTTAGCCTCAGCGGGAGGGCAAGAGACCCAGTACTTC	CASSLASAGGQETQYF
TRBD2	16	TRBV5-1	TRBJ2-3	.	TGCGCCAGCAGCGCGGCTAGCGGTGCGTATACAGATACGCAGTATTTT	CASSAASGAYTDTQYF
.	16	TRBV4-1	TRBJ1-2	few	TGCGCCAGCAGCCAAGATGGAGGCAGAGGGTTCTATGGCTACACCTTC	CASSQDGGRGFYGYTF
.	12	TRBV6-1	TRBJ1-2	few	TGTGCCAGCCGATATTTCAACTATGGCTACACCTTC	CASRYFNYGYTF
.	13	TRBV6-5	TRBJ2-5	few	TGTGCCAGCAGGTCAGGTCCCCAAGAGACCCAGTACTTC	CASRSGPQETQYF
.	14	TRBV6-1	TRBJ2-7	few	TGTGCCAGCACCCTCGGGACACCTACCTACGAGCAGTACTTC	CASTLGTPTYEQYF
.	16	TRBV20-1	TRBJ1-1	.	TGCAGCCTTCGCTACCGAGGCAGGACAGAGAACACTGAAGCTTTCTTT	CSLRYRGRTENTEAFF
TRBD1	15	TRBV10-1	TRBJ2-5	.	TGCGCCAGCAGTGTACGGGACAGCTCCTACAATGAGCAGTACTTC	CASSVRDSSYNEQYF
.	12	TRBV29-1	TRBJ2-5	.	TGCAGCGGCCGACAGGCTGTAGAGACCCAGTACTTC	CSGRQAVETQYF
.	16	TRBV5-1	TRBJ2-2	.	TGCGCCAGCAGCTTGGCGTCCCAGAGAAACACCGGGGAGCTGTTTTTT	CASSLASQRNTGELFF
TRBD1	16	TRBV6-5	TRBJ1-2	.	TGTGCCAGCAGTTACACCCGGACAGGGGCCGGGTATGGCTACACCTTC	CASSYTRTGAGYGYTF
TRBD2	15	TRBV4-2	TRBJ2-1	once	TGTGCCAGCAGCCGGTTGGGACTAGATGACAATGAGCAGTTCTTC	CASSRLGLDDNEQFF
.	12	TRBV10-2	TRBJ2-3	few	TGCGCCAGCAACGGAGTTCCAGATACGCAGTATTTT	CASNGVPDTQYF
TRBD2	13	TRBV20-1	TRBJ2-1	.	TGCAGTGCTAAGACTAGCGGGTACAATGAGCAGTTCTTC	CSAKTSGYNEQFF
.	13	TRBV20-1	TRBJ2-5	.	TGCAGTGCTAGAGATCCGGTGGGAAAGACCCAGTACTTC	CSARDPVGKTQYF
.	17	TRBV20-1	TRBJ2-5	few	TGCAGTGCTAGAGGGACCCGGGACTCGGTCGTTTTCGGGACCCAGTACTTC	CSARGTRDSVVFGTQYF
.	14	TRBV28	TRBJ1-4	once	TGTGCCAGCAGTTTAGAGGGAATAAATGAAAAACTGTTTTTT	CASSLEGINEKLFF
TRBD1	17	TRBV4-1	TRBJ1-5	.	TGCGCCAGCAGCCACGACCCAGGACAGGGGGCTTCTCAGCCCCAGCATTTT	CASSHDPGQGASQPQHF
TRBD1	13	TRBV20-1	TRBJ2-7	.	TGCAGTGCTAGGAGGGGGACAGGGGGGGACCAGTACTTC	CSARRGTGGDQYF
TRBD2	17	TRBV6-1	TRBJ2-1	few	TGTGCCAGCAGCCACCTCACTAGCGGGGGCTCCTACAATGAGCAGTTCTTC	CASSHLTSGGSYNEQFF
.	14	TRBV11-3	TRBJ2-2	.	TGTGCCAGCAGAAAAGCGACTAGTTCCGGGGAGCTGTTTTTT	CASRKATSSGELFF
TRBD2	17	TRBV11-2	TRBJ2-1	once	TGTTCCAGCAGCAGTGCCGGGACTAGCGGGGGGGCCGGTGAGCAGTTCTTC	CSSSSAGTSGGAGEQFF
TRBD1	15	TRBV10-3	TRBJ1-3	.	TGTGCCATCAGTCCTTCCGGGACAGATGGAAACACCATATATTTT	CAISPSGTDGNTIYF
.	16	TRBV7-2	TRBJ2-5	.	TGTGCCAACAGCCCAAACGCGGGGAGGAGGGAAGAGACCCAGTACTTC	CANSPNAGRREETQYF
.	14	TRBV29-1	TRBJ2-3	.	TGCAGGGTCCAGGGGGGGTCTAGTCCAGATACGCAGTATTTT	CRVQGGSSPDTQYF
TRBD2	17	TRBV4-1	TRBJ2-1	few	TGCGCCAGCAGCCAAGACCTATGGCGGGGGGTTCCCAATGAGCAGTTCTTC	CASSQDLWRGVPNEQFF
TRBD1	13	TRBV20-1	TRBJ2-5	few	TGCAGTGCCCAGGACAGGGGCGGAGAGACCCAGTACTTC	CSAQDRGGETQYF
TRBD2	15	TRBV18	TRBJ2-5	.	TGTGCCAGCTCACCAAATAGCGGGATCTCGATTGAGCAGTACTTC	CASSPNSGISIEQYF
TRBD2	15	TRBV20-1	TRBJ2-1	few	TGCAGTGCAACACCGGGACTAGCGGGCCTCAATGAGCAGTTCTTC	CSATPGLAGLNEQFF